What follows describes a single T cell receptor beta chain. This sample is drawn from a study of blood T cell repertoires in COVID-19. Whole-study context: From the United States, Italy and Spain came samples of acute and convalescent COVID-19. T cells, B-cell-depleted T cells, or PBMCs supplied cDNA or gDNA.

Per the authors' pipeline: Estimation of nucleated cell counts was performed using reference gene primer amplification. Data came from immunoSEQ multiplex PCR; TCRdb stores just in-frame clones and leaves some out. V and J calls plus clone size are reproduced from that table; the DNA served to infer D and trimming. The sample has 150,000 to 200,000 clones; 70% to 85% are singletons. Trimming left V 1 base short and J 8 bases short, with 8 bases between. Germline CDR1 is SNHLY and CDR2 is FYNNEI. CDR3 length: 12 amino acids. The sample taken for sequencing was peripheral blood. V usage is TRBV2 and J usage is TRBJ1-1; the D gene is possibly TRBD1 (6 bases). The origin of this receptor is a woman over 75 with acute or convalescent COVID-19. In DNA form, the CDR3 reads TGTGCCAGCAGTGAAGGGGGGACAGAAGCTTTCTTT. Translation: CASSEGGTEAFF.